Presented here are 27 T cell receptor beta chains from one specimen sequenced in a study of radiotherapy plus CTLA-4 blockade in lung cancer. Assay used: immunoSEQ multiplex PCR; TCRdb lists only in-frame clones, some missing. Of about 60,000 clones detected, 77% appear once; the ten largest clones hold 3.5% to 4%. The sequencing used peripheral blood, collected from a patient treated with radiotherapy plus ipilimumab. The origin of the receptors is a human donor with non-small cell lung cancer who had a partial response to radiotherapy plus ipilimumab.

This chain joins TRBV19 and TRBJ1-2; 10 nucleotides agree with TRBD1. V gave up 9 bases and J gave up 8 bases; unmatched junction bases: 6. The germline V gene encodes CDR1 LNHDA and CDR2 SQIVND (reference sequence). The CDR3 sequence is 12 residues long. The CDR3 here is CASKGQGDGYTF. In nucleotides, the CDR3 is TGTGCCAGCAAAGGACAGGGGGACGGCTACACCTTC.

The chain recombines TRBV9 with TRBJ2-5; weak D call: TRBD1 (7 bases). Germline V lookup: CDR1 SGDLS, CDR2 YYNGEE. The V and J ends lost 10 bases and 4 bases respectively, with 26 bases between them. The CDR3 has 16 amino acids. Here the CDR3 reads CARGEGAGRNGETQYF. The CDR3 DNA reads as TGTGCCCGGGGTGAGGGGGCGGGGAGGAATGGAGAGACCCAGTACTTC.

The chain carries TRBV12-5 and TRBJ1-1; perhaps TRBD1 as D (5 bases). In germline, CDR1 is LGHNT, CDR2 FRNRAP. V was cut by 0 bases and J by 7 bases, with 15 bases left in between. This CDR3 has 15 amino acids. This CDR3 is CASGLVGAVMSEAFF. The CDR3 DNA reads TGTGCTAGTGGTTTGGTAGGGGCGGTAATGAGTGAAGCTTTCTTT.

The chain employs TRBV9 and TRBJ2-5, with D maybe TRBD1 (5 bases). V gave up 0 bases and J gave up 5 bases, with 14 bases separating them. CDR1 is SGDLS and CDR2 is YYNGEE in the germline V gene. This CDR3 comprises 15 residues. The chain's CDR3 is CASSVGPTGDETQYF. CDR3 coding DNA: TGTGCCAGCAGCGTAGGTCCTACAGGCGATGAGACCCAGTACTTC.

The chain employs TRBV6-5 and TRBJ2-3, with D perhaps TRBD2 (6 bases). Trimming took off 3 bases at V and 11 bases at J, with 15 bases between the two ends. This CDR3 is 13 amino acids long. Germline CDR1 reads MNHEY; CDR2 reads SVGAGI. The CDR3 region has the DNA TGTGCCAGCAGTTATTGGAAGGGCGGGAAGCAGTATTTT. Translation: CASSYWKGGKQYF.

This chain connects TRBV11-2 to TRBJ1-2; TRBD1 matches 8 bases. This CDR3 spans 14 amino acids. The germline V gene encodes CDR1 SGHAT and CDR2 FQNNGV. Trimming removed 7 bases from V and 6 bases from J; junction bases left unmatched: 10. CDR3 sequence: CASMRTGRFDGYTF. CDR3 bases: TGTGCCAGCATGAGGACAGGGCGCTTCGATGGCTACACCTTC.

The V and J genes are TRBV4-1 and TRBJ1-5; weak D call: TRBD1 (5 bases). V was pared by 4 bases and J by 2 bases, with 15 bases between. The length of the CDR3 is 16 residues. Germline lookup yields CDR1 MGHRA and CDR2 YSYEKL. The CDR3 loop reads CASSLSGVIGNQPQHF. CDR3 coding DNA: TGCGCCAGCAGCCTGTCGGGGGTCATAGGCAATCAGCCCCAGCATTTT.

The chain employs TRBV5-1 and TRBJ1-2; TRBD1 matches 8 bases. Germline CDR1 SGHRS, CDR2 YFSETQ. Trimming removed 0 bases from V and 7 bases from J; junction bases left unmatched: 5. This CDR3 has 14 amino acids. CDR3 amino acids: CASSLADRVGGYTF. The CDR3 bases are TGCGCCAGCAGCTTGGCGGACAGGGTGGGTGGCTACACCTTC.

The chain combines TRBV13 with TRBJ2-3; possible D gene TRBD2, 5 bases. Per germline, CDR1 PRHDT and CDR2 FYEKMQ (reference sequence). Trimming left V 2 bases short and J 3 bases short, with 18 bases between. This CDR3 is 17 amino acids long. CDR3 region: CASSLLLLGSETDTQYF. As DNA, the CDR3 is TGTGCCAGCAGCTTATTGCTTTTGGGGAGCGAGACAGATACGCAGTATTTT.

The chain has TRBV7-9 and TRBJ2-7, with 7 bases fitting TRBD1. Germline CDR1 is SEHNR and CDR2 is FQNEAQ (reference sequence). V lost 7 bases and J lost 0; bases outside the gene matches: 3. The CDR3 is 13 amino acids. CDR3 DNA sequence: TGTGCCAGCATGGGGGACAGCTCCTACGAGCAGTACTTC. Translation gives CASMGDSSYEQYF.

The chain uses TRBV7-6 and TRBJ2-3; 8 bases fit TRBD2. CDR1 and CDR2 from the germline V gene are SGHVS and FNYEAQ. This CDR3 has 16 residues. The trim removed 1 base at V and 4 bases at J, leaving 7 bases unmatched. CDR3 loop: CASSLGGSGAADTQYF. The CDR3 DNA sequence: TGTGCCAGCAGCTTAGGGGGTAGCGGGGCGGCAGATACGCAGTATTTT.

This clone occurred once. The rearrangement joins TRBV18 to TRBJ1-2; no firm D call. V lost 3 bases, J lost 0 bases, and 8 bases lay in between. Germline loops: CDR1 KGHSH, CDR2 LQKENI. The CDR3 contains 14 residues. The CDR3 loop reads CASSPGKTNYGYTF. DNA of the CDR3: TGTGCCAGCTCACCGGGCAAAACTAACTATGGCTACACCTTC.

The chain joins TRBV27 to TRBJ2-6; the match to TRBD1 covers 11 bases. The CDR3 covers 17 residues. V shed 6 bases, J shed 4 bases, and the junction held 8 bases outside the gene matches. The germline V gene has CDR1 MNHEY and CDR2 SMNVEV (reference sequence). CDR3 region: CASRPDRGRRGANVLTF. DNA for the CDR3: TGTGCCAGCAGGCCGGACAGGGGGCGTAGAGGGGCCAACGTCCTGACTTTC.

The V gene is TRBV7-3, the J gene TRBJ2-1; possibly TRBD2 for D (6 bases). Trimming left V 5 bases short and J 10 bases short, with 24 bases between. Germline values: CDR1 SGHTA, CDR2 FQGTGA. The CDR3 consists of 16 residues. As DNA, the CDR3 is TGTGCCAGCAGCCCCCACCGGGACCCCAGAGGGAGGGAGCAGTTCTTC. Encoded protein: CASSPHRDPRGREQFF.

The V gene is TRBV7-9, the J gene TRBJ2-6; D unclear. There are 19 residues in the CDR3. Trimming took off 4 bases at V and 5 bases at J, with 24 bases between the two ends. The germline CDR1 and CDR2 sequences are SEHNR and FQNEAQ (reference sequence). DNA of the CDR3: TGTGCCAGCAGCTATAGTGAATACCATGACAAAAGTCGGGCCAACGTCCTGACTTTC. Protein: CASSYSEYHDKSRANVLTF.

In this sample, this clone turned up once. The DNA of the CDR3 is TGTGCCAGCAGCCAACAGGTTTCCAATTCACCCCTCCACTTT. Protein product: CASSQQVSNSPLHF. The V gene is TRBV7-2, the J gene TRBJ1-6; D perhaps matches TRBD1 (5 bases). Trimming stripped 5 bases from V and 7 bases from J, with 12 bases between. The germline gives CDR1 SGHTA, CDR2 FQGNSA. The CDR3 consists of 14 residues.

The V call is TRBV6-5, the J call TRBJ2-1, with TRBD2 matching 8 bases. The CDR3 contains 15 residues. V gave up 7 bases and J gave up 4 bases; unmatched junction bases: 9. Germline CDR1 and CDR2: MNHEY and SVGAGI. The CDR3 loop reads CASTISGGNYNEQFF. For the CDR3, the DNA is TGTGCCAGCACAATAAGCGGGGGCAATTACAATGAGCAGTTCTTC.

This clone was detected only once. This chain uses TRBV4-3 with TRBJ2-7; 11 bases agree with TRBD1. The V gene's germline CDR1 is LGHNA and CDR2 YSLEER. The trim removed 1 base at V and 4 bases at J, leaving 6 bases unmatched. The CDR3 is made up of 16 amino acids. CDR3: CASSQGGQGGLYEQYF. CDR3 DNA: TGCGCCAGCAGCCAAGGGGGACAGGGGGGTTTGTACGAGCAGTACTTC.

The V and J genes are TRBV11-2 and TRBJ2-1; the D gene is possibly TRBD2 (6 bases). CDR3 size: 15 residues. Germline-derived CDR1 and CDR2 are SGHAT and FQNNGV. Trimming left V 5 bases short and J 10 bases short, with 21 bases between. The DNA for the CDR3 is TGTGCCAGCAGCCCACAGACTAGTCGCCTCGGCGAGCAGTTCTTC. Residues: CASSPQTSRLGEQFF.

The rearrangement links TRBV2 to TRBJ2-5; weak D call: TRBD1 (7 bases). Trimming stripped 8 bases from V and 0 bases from J, with 13 bases between. Germline CDR1 is SNHLY and CDR2 is FYNNEI. The CDR3 has 14 amino acids. The CDR3, as DNA: TGTGCCAGCGTGGGGGGACAGTACCAAGAGACCCAGTACTTC. Translation: CASVGGQYQETQYF.

The chain employs TRBV7-9 and TRBJ2-5; 10 bases match TRBD2. Trimming took 4 bases from V and 4 from J; bases not matched to a gene: 6. Germline CDR1 and CDR2: SEHNR and FQNEAQ (reference sequence). CDR3 size: 15 residues. The CDR3 DNA reads as TGTGCCAGCAGCTCAAAGCGGGGGGGCCCAGAGACCCAGTACTTC. This encodes CASSSKRGGPETQYF.

V usage is TRBV9 and J usage is TRBJ2-2; 12 bases agree with TRBD1. Trimming at V came to 0 bases and at J to 9 bases, leaving 3 bases not matched to a gene. The germline V gene encodes CDR1 SGDLS and CDR2 YYNGEE. The CDR3 has 15 amino acids. The CDR3 spells CASSVAGTGGRELFF. CDR3 DNA: TGTGCCAGCAGCGTAGCAGGGACAGGGGGCCGGGAGCTGTTTTTT.

The gene calls are TRBV28 and TRBJ2-7; D is unresolved. Germline V gives CDR1 MDHEN, CDR2 SYDVKM. The V end lost 6 bases, the J end lost 0 bases, and 15 bases lay between the germline ends. The CDR3 is made up of 15 amino acids. CDR3 protein: CASSPRSSTSYEQYF. CDR3 in DNA: TGTGCCAGCAGCCCCCGGAGCTCTACCTCCTACGAGCAGTACTTC.

This chain joins TRBV14 and TRBJ1-6; D gene uncertain. V gave up 1 base and J gave up 7 bases, with 5 bases separating them. From germline, CDR1 is SGHDN and CDR2 FVKESK. The CDR3 contains 13 residues. The CDR3 reads CASSQARNSPLHF. CDR3 bases: TGTGCCAGCAGCCAAGCCCGGAATTCACCCCTCCACTTT.

The chain recombines TRBV7-2 with TRBJ1-2; the D gene is possibly TRBD1 (6 bases). The germline V gene has CDR1 SGHTA and CDR2 FQGNSA. CDR3 size: 14 residues. V was trimmed by 5 bases and J by 8 bases, leaving 18 bases between them. This chain's CDR3 is CASSPLATGYGYTF. The CDR3 nucleotides read TGTGCCAGCAGCCCCCTTGCTACAGGGTACGGCTACACCTTC.

This chain uses TRBV12-2 with TRBJ2-3; TRBD1, the table's D call, lacks a check against the DNA. TRBV12-2 is a pseudogene. The CDR3 covers 15 residues. CDR3 DNA sequence: TGTGCAAGTCGCTTAGTGGGGGCGCGCACAGATACGCAGTATTTT. It codes for CASRLVGARTDTQYF.

This sequence joins TRBV19 and TRBJ1-3; 8 bases map to TRBD1. The CDR3 spans 14 residues. In germline, CDR1 is LNHDA, CDR2 SQIVND (reference sequence). The V gene end was trimmed by 4 bases and the J gene end by 2 bases; junction bases not matched to a gene: 1. CDR3 loop: CASSTGGAGNTIYF. The CDR3 DNA is TGTGCCAGTAGTACAGGGGGCGCTGGAAACACCATATATTTT.